This T cell receptor (beta chain) was recorded in a study of cytomegalovirus exposure and HLA in healthy donors. The study's findings and limits: Some segments of the V type, notably TRBV6-2 and TRBV6-3, were excluded as indistinguishable.

Each donor was nominally healthy when sampled (though unrecorded immune exposures were likely). Researchers ran the PCR with 60 Vbeta and 13 Jbeta primers. Produced via immunoSEQ multiplex PCR; TCRdb's table is partial and in-frame only. The table has nearly 110,000 clones, around 79% seen once. This CDR3 spans 14 amino acids. Germline CDR1 is MNHEY and CDR2 is SVGAGI. The V end was cut by 6 bases, the J end by 4 bases, with 12 bases between. With regard to this clone: Its target is not known.

J is TRBJ2-2 and V is TRBV6-5, with TRBD2 as a possible D gene (6 bases). The clonotype comes from a man aged 55 to 70 in good health and CMV-seronegative. The specimen sequenced was PBMCs. The CDR3 spells CASRIAVGTGELFF. CDR3 nucleotides: TGTGCCAGCAGGATAGCGGTTGGCACCGGGGAGCTGTTTTTT.